A selection of T cell receptor beta chains follows, all from one sample in a study of blood T cell repertoires in COVID-19. Repertoires were generated with immunoSEQ multiplex PCR, while TCRdb's copy carries only in-frame clones and drops some. This table holds approximately 100,000 clones, around 80% found once. Sequencing was done on a sample of peripheral blood. Receptors were obtained from a woman aged 55-69 years with acute or convalescent COVID-19. Both conserved end residues are part of each CDR3. Each record gives: D gene, J gene, V gene, clone size, CDR3 DNA, CDR3 protein. A D gene is named only where the DNA matches it firmly. Not every row has a clone size; where given, it reads once, few, many or a size class.

D: TRBD1
J: TRBJ1-5
V: TRBV6-5
size: -
DNA: TGTGCCAGCAGGAGGGGGCCCAACGGCAATCAGCCCCAGCATTTT
CDR3: CASRRGPNGNQPQHF

D: -
J: TRBJ2-3
V: TRBV11-2
size: -
DNA: TGTGCCAGCAGCTTAGAGATAGGGGATCCGCAGTATTTT
CDR3: CASSLEIGDPQYF

D: -
J: TRBJ1-1
V: TRBV7-6
size: once
DNA: TGTGCCAGCAGCTCGGGAGGTGAAGCTTTCTTT
CDR3: CASSSGGEAFF

D: TRBD2
J: TRBJ2-3
V: TRBV5-1
size: -
DNA: TGCGCCAGCAGCCCCAGCACTAGCGGGGGGCAATTCACAGATACGCAGTATTTT
CDR3: CASSPSTSGGQFTDTQYF

D: TRBD1
J: TRBJ2-2
V: TRBV7-3
size: -
DNA: TGTGCCAGCAGCTCCCGGACAGGGGCTACGTTTGGGGAGCTGTTTTTT
CDR3: CASSSRTGATFGELFF

D: -
J: TRBJ1-1
V: TRBV4-1
size: -
DNA: TGCGCCAGCAGTTCCATTTCGAGGGCTGAAGCTTTCTTT
CDR3: CASSSISRAEAFF

D: -
J: TRBJ1-1
V: TRBV2
size: -
DNA: TGTGCCAGCAGCCCCGGGGGGAGTCACACTGAAGCTTTCTTT
CDR3: CASSPGGSHTEAFF

D: -
J: TRBJ1-2
V: TRBV3-1/TRBV3-2
size: -
DNA: TGTGCCGCTGGGAGGGGCCGCGGCTACACCTTC
CDR3: CAAGRGRGYTF

D: TRBD1
J: TRBJ2-2
V: TRBV11-3
size: -
DNA: TGTGCCAGCAGCCCGAGGACAGGAACGAACACCGGGGAGCTGTTTTTT
CDR3: CASSPRTGTNTGELFF

D: TRBD1
J: TRBJ2-1
V: TRBV28
size: -
DNA: TGTGCCAGCGCCGGGACAGGGGGGTGGGGTGAGCAGTTCTTC
CDR3: CASAGTGGWGEQFF

D: TRBD2
J: TRBJ2-7
V: TRBV18
size: -
DNA: TGTGCCAGCTCACTCAGCGGGAGCTCCTACGAGCAGTACTTC
CDR3: CASSLSGSSYEQYF

D: TRBD1
J: TRBJ2-4
V: TRBV18
size: -
DNA: TGTGCCAGCTCACCCCGGACAGGGATCGACATTCAGTACTTC
CDR3: CASSPRTGIDIQYF

D: TRBD1
J: TRBJ2-3
V: TRBV5-1
size: -
DNA: TGCGCCAGCAGCTTGGGGACAGGGGATACGCAGTATTTT
CDR3: CASSLGTGDTQYF

D: TRBD1
J: TRBJ2-1
V: TRBV2
size: -
DNA: TGTGCCAGCAGCAGGGACAGTTCCTACAATGAGCAGTTCTTC
CDR3: CASSRDSSYNEQFF